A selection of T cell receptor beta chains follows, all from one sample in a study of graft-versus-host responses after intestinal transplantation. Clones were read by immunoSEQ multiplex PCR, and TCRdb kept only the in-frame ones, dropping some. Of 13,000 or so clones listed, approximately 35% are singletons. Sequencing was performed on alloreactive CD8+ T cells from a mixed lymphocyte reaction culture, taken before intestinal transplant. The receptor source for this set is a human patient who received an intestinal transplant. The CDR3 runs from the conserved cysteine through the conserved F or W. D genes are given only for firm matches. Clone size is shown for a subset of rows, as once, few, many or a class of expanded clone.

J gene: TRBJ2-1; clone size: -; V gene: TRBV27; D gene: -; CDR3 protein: CASSGSGAEWVREQFF; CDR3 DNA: TGTGCCAGCAGTGGCTCAGGGGCGGAGTGGGTACGTGAGCAGTTCTTC
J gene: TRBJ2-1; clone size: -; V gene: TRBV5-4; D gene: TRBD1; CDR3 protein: CASSQDRGPYNEQFF; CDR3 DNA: TGCGCCAGCAGCCAAGACAGGGGCCCCTACAATGAGCAGTTCTTC
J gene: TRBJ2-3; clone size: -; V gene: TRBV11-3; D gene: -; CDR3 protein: CASSIRGDTQYF; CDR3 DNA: TGTGCCAGCAGCATACGAGGCGATACGCAGTATTTT
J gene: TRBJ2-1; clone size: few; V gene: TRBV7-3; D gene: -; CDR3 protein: CASSHLGDNEQFF; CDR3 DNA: TGTGCCAGCAGCCATCTAGGAGATAATGAGCAGTTCTTC
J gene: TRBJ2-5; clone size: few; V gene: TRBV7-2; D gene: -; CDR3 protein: CASSFEPGATQYF; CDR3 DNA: TGTGCCAGCAGCTTCGAGCCCGGGGCGACCCAGTACTTC
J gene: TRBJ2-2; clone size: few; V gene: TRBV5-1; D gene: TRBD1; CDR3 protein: CASSFGTGGRTGELFF; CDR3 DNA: TGCGCCAGCAGCTTCGGGACAGGGGGACGAACCGGGGAGCTGTTTTTT
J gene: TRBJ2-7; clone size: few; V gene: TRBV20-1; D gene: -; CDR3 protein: CSARPRREQYF; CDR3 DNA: TGCAGTGCTAGGCCCCGGCGAGAGCAGTACTTC
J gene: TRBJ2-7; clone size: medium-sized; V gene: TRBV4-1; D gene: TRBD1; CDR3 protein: CASSQLQGSYEQYF; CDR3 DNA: TGCGCCAGCAGCCAATTACAGGGGTCCTACGAGCAGTACTTC
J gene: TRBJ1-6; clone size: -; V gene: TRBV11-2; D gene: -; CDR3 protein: CASRIRGNSPLHF; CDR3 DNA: TGTGCCAGCAGAATACGGGGTAATTCACCCCTCCACTTT
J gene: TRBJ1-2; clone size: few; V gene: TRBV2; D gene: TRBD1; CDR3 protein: CASSPRDRFINYGYTF; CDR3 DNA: TGTGCCAGCAGCCCTCGGGACAGATTTATCAACTATGGCTACACCTTC